This T cell receptor beta chain was profiled in a study of CD8 T cells in ankylosing spondylitis. Study-wide results and limits: Reactive arthritis synovial fluid and blood were previously reported to contain some motif variants. Apparently characteristic of ankylosing spondylitis blood was a TCR beta motif (eight highly homologous variants). Reportedly, significant enrichment of disease-linked clones occurred in matched ankylosing spondylitis synovial fluid. Researchers report that disease-linked clones proved CD8+ and relatively rare in peripheral blood.

Germline V gives CDR1 MNHNS, CDR2 SASEGT. The germline V and J ends were trimmed by 6 bases and 4 bases, with 13 bases remaining between them. The CDR3 covers 14 residues. The table lists this clonotype with a few counts. What it recognizes is unknown. Each CDR3 protein gets one entry after TCRdb re-called the 5' RACE reads with MiXCR. The sample holds more than 600,000 distinct CDR3 sequences, roughly 20% seen once. V usage is TRBV6-1 and J usage is TRBJ2-1, with D perhaps TRBD1 (6 bases). The clonotype originates from a male donor with ankylosing spondylitis. Sequenced material: blood, either unsorted or a sorted T cell fraction (not recorded which). In DNA, the CDR3 is TGTGCCAGCAGGAAAGGACAGCAATACAATGAGCAGTTCTTC. It codes for CASRKGQQYNEQFF.